The 29 T cell receptor beta chains below come from one sample, sequenced in a study of beta chain features in type 1 diabetes. These receptors' targets are unknown. Study-wide results and caveats: A moderate, significant TCRB CDR3 shortening appeared in type 1 diabetes across four CD4+ subsets.

Investigators reverse transcribed all isolated RNA, so they sequenced expressed TCRB transcripts. The repertoire was sequenced with immunoSEQ multiplex PCR; TCRdb's copy has only in-frame clones and lacks some. The sample yields 500,000 to 650,000 clones, 9.5% to 15% seen once. The sample taken for sequencing was naive CD4+ T cells from blood. These TCRs come from a man in his thirties or forties with type 1 diabetes.

The chain joins TRBV5-6 to TRBJ1-1; no firm D call. V was clipped by 4 bases and J by 2 bases, with 12 bases between them. The CDR3 spans 14 residues. Germline V gene data show CDR1 as SGHDT and CDR2 as YYEEEE. The CDR3 sequence: CASSPPGANTEAFF. The CDR3 DNA reads TGTGCCAGCAGCCCCCCCGGCGCAAACACTGAAGCTTTCTTT.

J is TRBJ1-5 and V is TRBV7-9; D gene uncertain. The CDR3 has 13 amino acids. With 3 bases removed from V and 6 bases from J, the gap between germline ends came to 9 bases. Germline lookup yields CDR1 SEHNR and CDR2 FQNEAQ (reference sequence). The CDR3 DNA sequence: TGTGCCAGCAGCTTGATCGGGAGTCAGCCCCAGCATTTT. Amino acids: CASSLIGSQPQHF. The variable domain in full, completed from reference TRBV7-9 and TRBJ1-5, reads DTGVSQNPRHKITKRGQNVTFRCDPISEHNRLYWYRQTLGQGPEFLTYFQNEAQLEKSRLLSDRFSAERPKGSFSTLEIQRTEQGDSAMYLCASSLIGSQPQHFGDGTRLSIL.

The gene calls are TRBV7-9 and TRBJ2-1; D is undetermined. Trimming took off 6 bases at V and 2 bases at J, with 17 bases between the two ends. CDR1 is SEHNR, CDR2 FQNEAQ, per germline (reference sequence). The CDR3 runs 16 residues. The CDR3 protein is CASSSPRGEAYNEQFF. The CDR3 DNA reads as TGTGCCAGCAGTTCCCCCAGAGGAGAAGCCTACAATGAGCAGTTCTTC.

This sequence joins TRBV9 and TRBJ2-5; D gene ambiguous. V was cut by 4 bases and J by 1 base, with 8 bases left in between. Germline CDR1 reads SGDLS; CDR2 reads YYNGEE. The CDR3 covers 13 residues. The DNA of the CDR3 is TGTGCCAGCAGCTTATTGGGCCAAGAGACCCAGTACTTC. It codes for CASSLLGQETQYF.

V and J are TRBV11-1 and TRBJ2-1; D ambiguous. Trimming shortened V by 5 bases and J by 8 bases, and 10 bases separated the two germline ends. This CDR3 has 12 amino acids. Germline V gene sequence: CDR1 SGHAT, CDR2 FQDESV (reference sequence). CDR3 region: CASSRAWDEQFF. CDR3 nucleotides: TGTGCCAGCAGCAGGGCCTGGGATGAGCAGTTCTTC.

This clone occurred a few times. V and J are TRBV6-6 and TRBJ2-1; D remains ambiguous. V lost 5 bases and J 5 bases, leaving 19 bases between the germline ends. This CDR3 comprises 16 residues. CDR1 and CDR2 (germline): MNHNY, SVGAGI (reference sequence). The CDR3 DNA follows: TGTGCCAGCAGTCCTCCCGGTTTAGACATCCACAATGAGCAGTTCTTC. This translates into CASSPPGLDIHNEQFF.

The V call is TRBV29-1, the J call TRBJ1-4; weak D call: TRBD1 (5 bases). V was shortened by 4 bases and J by 8 bases, with 14 bases between the two germline ends. The CDR3 totals 13 residues. The V gene's germline CDR1 is SQVTM and CDR2 ANQGSEA. This CDR3 is CSVAGGMHEKLFF. The DNA of the CDR3 is TGCAGCGTTGCGGGGGGGATGCACGAAAAACTGTTTTTT.

This clone was recorded a few times. This rearrangement joins TRBV6-5 to TRBJ2-1; TRBD1 matches 8 bases. The V gene end was trimmed by 5 bases and the J gene end by 0 bases; junction bases not matched to a gene: 3. CDR3 size: 15 residues. CDR1 is MNHEY, CDR2 SVGAGI, per germline. The CDR3 DNA reads as TGTGCCAGCAGTGGACAGGGTAGCTCCTACAATGAGCAGTTCTTC. This sequence encodes CASSGQGSSYNEQFF.

V is TRBV28 and J is TRBJ2-7, with 8 nucleotides matching TRBD1. V lost 2 bases and J lost 6; bases outside the gene matches: 9. The CDR3 spans 15 residues. The V gene's germline CDR1 is MDHEN and CDR2 SYDVKM. CDR3 region: CASSLAQGAPREQYF. As DNA, the CDR3 is TGTGCCAGCAGTTTAGCCCAGGGGGCGCCCCGCGAGCAGTACTTC.

This clone was observed a single time. The rearrangement links TRBV15 to TRBJ2-4; TRBD2 agrees at 7 bases. Germline V gives CDR1 LNHNV, CDR2 YYDKDF (reference sequence). The length of the CDR3 is 17 residues. Germline trimming cut 0 bases from V and 2 bases from J; bases unmatched to any gene: 7. In DNA, the CDR3 is TGTGCCACCAGCAGAGACCCCGTGGGGGGGACCAAAAACATTCAGTACTTC. Amino acids: CATSRDPVGGTKNIQYF.

This chain joins TRBV5-4 and TRBJ2-5; D remains ambiguous. The CDR3 contains 13 residues. The ends were cut back, 3 bases at V and 1 base at J, with 7 bases in the middle. Germline V gene data show CDR1 as SGHNT and CDR2 as YYREEE (reference sequence). For the CDR3, the DNA is TGTGCCAGCAGCTACAAGGTCCAAGAGACCCAGTACTTC. Translating gives CASSYKVQETQYF.

This clone was detected only a few times. The J gene is TRBJ1-6, the V gene TRBV4-3; a possible D gene is TRBD1 (5 bases). V was pared by 0 bases and J by 9 bases, with 15 bases between. From germline, CDR1 is LGHNA and CDR2 YSLEER. The CDR3 consists of 16 residues. CDR3 amino acids: CASSQDGRRVGSPLHF. The DNA of the CDR3 is TGCGCCAGCAGCCAAGATGGGCGCAGGGTAGGTTCACCCCTCCACTTT.

The chain carries TRBV6-5 and TRBJ1-5; D possibly corresponds to TRBD1 (5 bases). The CDR3 consists of 13 residues. V lost 6 bases to trimming and J lost 5 bases, with 11 bases between them. The germline gives CDR1 MNHEY, CDR2 SVGAGI. The CDR3 DNA reads as TGTGCCAGCAGACCCCGGGGGGATCAGCCCCAGCATTTT. Its translation: CASRPRGDQPQHF.

The V gene is TRBV10-3, the J gene TRBJ1-2; maybe TRBD1 (5 bases). This CDR3 spans 13 amino acids. V shed 5 bases and J shed 8 bases, with 15 bases lying between them. CDR1 is ENHRY and CDR2 is SYGVKD in the germline V gene. The CDR3 region is CAISQGREGGYTF. The CDR3 DNA follows: TGTGCCATCAGTCAAGGCAGGGAGGGCGGCTACACCTTC.

The genes are TRBV7-8 and TRBJ1-2; perhaps TRBD1 as D (5 bases). V dropped 5 bases and J dropped 6 bases, with 22 bases sitting between them. The CDR3 covers 16 residues. Germline CDR1 is SGHVS and CDR2 is FQNEAQ. The DNA of the CDR3 is TGTGCCAGCAGCCCCCATCGGCAGGGAAGTATGGATGGCTACACCTTC. Translating gives CASSPHRQGSMDGYTF. The complete variable domain, with remaining parts taken from reference TRBV7-8 and TRBJ1-2, reads GAGVSQSPRYKVAKRGQDVALRCDPISGHVSLFWYQQALGQGPEFLTYFQNEAQLDKSGLPSDRFFAERPEGSVSTLKIQRTQQEDSAVYLCASSPHRQGSMDGYTFGSGTRLTVV.

This clone was found a few times. This chain connects TRBV10-2 to TRBJ2-2; D unclear. CDR1 is WSHSY and CDR2 is SAAADI in the germline V gene. The CDR3 is 17 amino acids. The V end was cut by 0 bases, the J end by 0 bases, with 11 bases between. CDR3 nucleotide sequence: TGCGCCAGCAGTGAGTCGACGTGGGGTTCGAACACCGGGGAGCTGTTTTTT. Residues: CASSESTWGSNTGELFF.

In its sample, this clone was seen a few times. The chain is built from TRBV5-4 and TRBJ2-4; D gene unclear. The CDR3 runs to 14 residues. Germline V gene lookup returns CDR1 SGHNT and CDR2 YYREEE (reference sequence). V was trimmed by 1 base and J by 5 bases, leaving 10 bases between them. The CDR3 coding sequence is TGTGCCAGCAGCTTGATTCAGAGAGAAAACATTCAGTACTTC. This translates into CASSLIQRENIQYF.

This clone was seen a few times. The chain uses TRBV2 and TRBJ1-4; no clear D. Germline assignment: CDR1 SNHLY and CDR2 FYNNEI. Trimming stripped 7 bases from V and 7 bases from J, with 19 bases between. The CDR3 has 15 amino acids. CDR3 nucleotide sequence: TGTGCCAGCAAAGGTATTGGAGTCGCGGGTGAAAAACTGTTTTTT. Translating it yields CASKGIGVAGEKLFF.

The rearrangement joins TRBV5-4 to TRBJ2-1; 8 bases fit TRBD1. There are 14 residues in the CDR3. Trimming at V came to 2 bases and at J to 7 bases, leaving 5 bases not matched to a gene. Per the germline V gene, CDR1 is SGHNT and CDR2 is YYREEE (reference sequence). The CDR3 region has the DNA TGTGCCAGCAGCTTCAGGGGGCCCCTTAATGAGCAGTTCTTC. It translates to CASSFRGPLNEQFF.

In its sample, this clone was seen a few times. This chain links TRBV28 with TRBJ2-7; TRBD1 is a possible D gene (5 bases). This CDR3 is 12 amino acids long. Trimming pared 5 bases from V and 6 bases from J, leaving 11 bases between. Germline V gene lookup returns CDR1 MDHEN and CDR2 SYDVKM. The CDR3 is CASSVTGFEQYF. The CDR3 region has the DNA TGTGCCAGCAGTGTTACAGGTTTCGAGCAGTACTTC.

This rearrangement joins TRBV5-1 to TRBJ1-1; no clear D gene. Germline CDR1 is SGHRS and CDR2 is YFSETQ. Between the trimmed V and J ends, which lost 1 base and 7 bases, there was a span of 14 bases. The CDR3 contains 14 residues. The CDR3, as DNA: TGCGCCAGCAGCTTGTCTGCGGGTCAAGGTGAAGCTTTCTTT. It encodes CASSLSAGQGEAFF.

This clone was detected only a few times. The CDR3 sequence: CASSPLINSYEQYF. The CDR3, as DNA: TGCGCCAGCAGCCCTCTTATCAACTCCTACGAGCAGTACTTC. The chain employs TRBV4-3 and TRBJ2-7, with unresolved D. Germline V lookup: CDR1 LGHNA, CDR2 YSLEER. CDR3 length: 14 residues. V was clipped by 4 bases and J by 0 bases, with 10 bases between them.

Comment on this clone: This sample also contains other DNA sequences that code for the same CDR3. This sequence joins TRBV7-7 and TRBJ2-5; TRBD2 aligns across 13 bases. The J segment lost 1 base and the V segment lost 3 bases, leaving 2 bases of the junction unmatched. Germline-derived CDR1 and CDR2 are SSHAT and FNYEAQ (reference sequence). The CDR3 covers 16 residues. DNA for the CDR3: TGTGCCAGCAGCTTGGGACTAGCGGGACCCCAAGAGACCCAGTACTTC. It codes for CASSLGLAGPQETQYF.

A remark on this clone: In the same sample, other DNA sequences code for this CDR3. The CDR3 sequence: CASSQDSAGYGYTF. CDR3 in DNA: TGCGCCAGCAGCCAAGATAGCGCAGGCTATGGCTACACCTTC. The rearrangement uses TRBV4-3 and TRBJ1-2; unclear D gene. Trimming removed 0 bases at V and 4 bases at J, with 9 bases between. The CDR3 loop spans 14 amino acids. Germline loops: CDR1 LGHNA, CDR2 YSLEER.

This clone was recorded a few times. The chain combines TRBV9 with TRBJ2-2; a possible D gene is TRBD1 (6 bases). Trimming stripped 0 bases from V and 4 bases from J, with 16 bases between. There are 17 residues in the CDR3. CDR1 is SGDLS and CDR2 is YYNGEE in the germline V gene. CDR3 sequence: CASSVEGTPAGTGELFF. DNA of the CDR3: TGTGCCAGCAGCGTAGAGGGGACACCCGCGGGCACCGGGGAGCTGTTTTTT.

This clone was picked up a small number of times. The J gene is TRBJ2-7, the V gene TRBV28; the match to TRBD1 covers 12 bases. After removal of 7 bases from V and 6 bases from J, the junction contained 7 bases not matched to a gene. Germline V CDR1 and CDR2: MDHEN, SYDVKM. There are 14 residues in the CDR3. The CDR3 DNA sequence: TGTGCCAGCATCTCGGGACAGGGGGCGTCCGAGCAGTACTTC. Translation: CASISGQGASEQYF.

The chain uses TRBV15 and TRBJ1-1, with a tentative D call TRBD1 (6 bases). CDR1 LNHNV and CDR2 YYDKDF come from the germline V gene (reference sequence). This CDR3 comprises 14 residues. Trimming cost V 2 bases and J 3 bases, with 10 bases left between them. CDR3 in DNA: TGTGCCACCAGCAGAATGACAGGTGACACTGAAGCTTTCTTT. Translation gives CATSRMTGDTEAFF.

This clone has just a few counts. This rearrangement joins TRBV9 to TRBJ2-6; 7 bases are a match to TRBD2. With 0 bases clipped from V and 1 base from J, the junction kept 7 bases outside the gene matches. Per the germline V gene, CDR1 is SGDLS and CDR2 is YYNGEE. The CDR3 spans 18 residues. The chain's CDR3 is CASSVVFGRGSGANVLTF. CDR3 sequence (DNA): TGTGCCAGCAGCGTAGTGTTTGGGAGGGGTTCTGGGGCCAACGTCCTGACTTTC.

The chain carries TRBV4-3 and TRBJ2-7; D perhaps matches TRBD2 (5 bases). The V and J ends lost 6 bases and 4 bases respectively, with 7 bases between them. CDR1 and CDR2 (germline): LGHNA, YSLEER. The CDR3 loop spans 11 amino acids. The CDR3 coding sequence is TGCGCCAGCAGTTCGGGGTACGAGCAGTACTTC. Protein sequence: CASSSGYEQYF.